This is a list of T cell receptor beta chains from one sample in a study of beta chain features in type 1 diabetes. Libraries were prepared by immunoSEQ multiplex PCR; TCRdb keeps only in-frame clonotypes and omits some of them. The sample holds roughly 250,000 clones; over 20% are singletons and the top ten take 0.028%. Sequencing was carried out using naive CD4+ T cells from blood. Receptors originate from a woman aged 40 to 55 with type 1 diabetes. The CDR3 runs from the conserved cysteine through the conserved F or W. A D gene is named only where the DNA matches it firmly. The size of a clone is reported for some rows only, either as once, few or many, or as a class for expanded clones.

d_call: TRBD1
v_call: TRBV4-1
j_call: TRBJ2-3
clone_size: few
cdr3_nt: TGCGCCAGCAGCCAAGATCTGACAGGGTATGATACGCAGTATTTT
cdr3_aa: CASSQDLTGYDTQYF

d_call: TRBD2
v_call: TRBV28
j_call: TRBJ2-7
clone_size: few
cdr3_nt: TGTGCCAGCAGTTCCCCGACTAGCCCCTACGAGCAGTACTTC
cdr3_aa: CASSSPTSPYEQYF

d_call: TRBD2
v_call: TRBV7-9
j_call: TRBJ2-1
clone_size: few
cdr3_nt: TGTGCCATCCCGGTCACTAGCGGGGGGTACAATGAGCAGTTCTTC
cdr3_aa: CAIPVTSGGYNEQFF

d_call: NA
v_call: TRBV7-9
j_call: TRBJ2-3
clone_size: NA
cdr3_nt: TGTGCCAGCGCGACTAAGTCGGCACAAAGCACAGATACGCAGTATTTT
cdr3_aa: CASATKSAQSTDTQYF

d_call: TRBD1
v_call: TRBV2
j_call: TRBJ2-7
clone_size: few
cdr3_nt: TGTGCCAGCAGTCCGGGACAGTCTAACTACGAGCAGTACTTC
cdr3_aa: CASSPGQSNYEQYF

d_call: NA
v_call: TRBV4-1
j_call: TRBJ1-5
clone_size: few
cdr3_nt: TGCGCCAGCAGCCAAGAGGGTGGGGGGAATCAGCCCCAGCATTTT
cdr3_aa: CASSQEGGGNQPQHF

d_call: NA
v_call: TRBV4-1
j_call: TRBJ1-6
clone_size: few
cdr3_nt: TGCGCCAGCAGCCAAGAATCGACTGCGGCTTCACCCCTCCACTTT
cdr3_aa: CASSQESTAASPLHF

d_call: NA
v_call: TRBV29-1
j_call: TRBJ2-3
clone_size: few
cdr3_nt: TGCAGCGCTCGACAGGATACGCAGTATTTT
cdr3_aa: CSARQDTQYF

d_call: NA
v_call: TRBV5-1
j_call: TRBJ1-1
clone_size: few
cdr3_nt: TGCGCCAGCAGCTACCAGGTGGACACTGAAGCTTTCTTT
cdr3_aa: CASSYQVDTEAFF

d_call: NA
v_call: TRBV2
j_call: TRBJ1-1
clone_size: once
cdr3_nt: TGTGCCAGCAGGCCCGGGACAATTAGTGAAGCTTTCTTT
cdr3_aa: CASRPGTISEAFF

d_call: NA
v_call: TRBV7-8
j_call: TRBJ2-3
clone_size: NA
cdr3_nt: TGTGCCAGCAGCTTAGGGAGTTCGGCAGATACGCAGTATTTT
cdr3_aa: CASSLGSSADTQYF

d_call: TRBD2
v_call: TRBV7-9
j_call: TRBJ2-1
clone_size: NA
cdr3_nt: TGTGCCAGCAGCTATACCTTTACTAGCGGGAAACTCTACAATGAGCAGTTCTTC
cdr3_aa: CASSYTFTSGKLYNEQFF

d_call: NA
v_call: TRBV7-9
j_call: TRBJ2-3
clone_size: few
cdr3_nt: TGTGCCAGCAGCTATTACAGCTATGGGACAGATACGCAGTATTTT
cdr3_aa: CASSYYSYGTDTQYF

d_call: TRBD2
v_call: TRBV7-2
j_call: TRBJ2-7
clone_size: few
cdr3_nt: TGTGCCAGCAGCTCCCAAGCGGGAGGGTCGTACGAGCAGTACTTC
cdr3_aa: CASSSQAGGSYEQYF

d_call: NA
v_call: TRBV5-1
j_call: TRBJ1-1
clone_size: NA
cdr3_nt: TGCGCCAGCAGCTTAGAGGGTAGCACTGAAGCTTTCTTT
cdr3_aa: CASSLEGSTEAFF

d_call: NA
v_call: TRBV29-1
j_call: TRBJ2-7
clone_size: NA
cdr3_nt: TGCAGCGTTGGAGGGACATCGGTCTCCTACGAGCAGTACTTC
cdr3_aa: CSVGGTSVSYEQYF

d_call: TRBD2
v_call: TRBV29-1
j_call: TRBJ2-1
clone_size: NA
cdr3_nt: TGCAGCGCCCGGGGACTAGCGGGAACGGCCTACAATGAGCAGTTCTTC
cdr3_aa: CSARGLAGTAYNEQFF

d_call: TRBD1
v_call: TRBV7-9
j_call: TRBJ2-1
clone_size: few
cdr3_nt: TGTGCCAGCAGCTTAGGTGACAGGGGGAATTACAATGAGCAGTTCTTC
cdr3_aa: CASSLGDRGNYNEQFF

d_call: NA
v_call: TRBV14
j_call: TRBJ1-2
clone_size: few
cdr3_nt: TGTGCCAGCAGCCAAGGACAAACAGCTAACTATGGCTACACCTTC
cdr3_aa: CASSQGQTANYGYTF

d_call: TRBD2
v_call: TRBV4-2
j_call: TRBJ2-3
clone_size: NA
cdr3_nt: TGTGCCAGCAGCCAAGATCCCAGCGGGAGGGCCGCAGATACGCAGTATTTT
cdr3_aa: CASSQDPSGRAADTQYF

d_call: NA
v_call: TRBV6-5
j_call: TRBJ2-5
clone_size: NA
cdr3_nt: TGTGCCAGCAGCACCCCCCGGGGTTACCAAGAGACCCAGTACTTC
cdr3_aa: CASSTPRGYQETQYF

d_call: TRBD1
v_call: TRBV9
j_call: TRBJ2-7
clone_size: NA
cdr3_nt: TGTGCCAGCGGCCCCAACTCGGGACAGGGGTACGAGCAGTACTTC
cdr3_aa: CASGPNSGQGYEQYF

d_call: NA
v_call: TRBV25-1
j_call: TRBJ1-4
clone_size: NA
cdr3_nt: TGTGCCAGCAAGAGGGGGGGGTCCGGGGAAAAACTGTTTTTT
cdr3_aa: CASKRGGSGEKLFF

d_call: TRBD2
v_call: TRBV7-8
j_call: TRBJ2-2
clone_size: few
cdr3_nt: TGTGCCAGCAGCGTGACGCGGGGGGCGAACACCGGGGAGCTGTTTTTT
cdr3_aa: CASSVTRGANTGELFF

d_call: NA
v_call: TRBV7-8
j_call: TRBJ1-1
clone_size: NA
cdr3_nt: TGTGCCAGCAGCCGCCTGGGGGGGACCACGGACACTGAAGCTTTCTTT
cdr3_aa: CASSRLGGTTDTEAFF

d_call: NA
v_call: TRBV25-1
j_call: TRBJ2-7
clone_size: few
cdr3_nt: TGTGCCAGCAGTGGGTTCGGGAGCTACGAGCAGTACTTC
cdr3_aa: CASSGFGSYEQYF

d_call: NA
v_call: TRBV28
j_call: TRBJ2-7
clone_size: NA
cdr3_nt: TGTGCCAGCAGTTTTGGGGGGGAGCAGTACTTC
cdr3_aa: CASSFGGEQYF

d_call: NA
v_call: TRBV5-1
j_call: TRBJ2-7
clone_size: NA
cdr3_nt: TGCGCCAGCAGCCCCCTCGCGGGGATCAGCTCCTACGAGCAGTACTTC
cdr3_aa: CASSPLAGISSYEQYF

d_call: NA
v_call: TRBV7-9
j_call: TRBJ1-2
clone_size: few
cdr3_nt: TGTGCCAGCAGCTACCTCGACAGATACTATGGCTACACCTTC
cdr3_aa: CASSYLDRYYGYTF

d_call: NA
v_call: TRBV5-1
j_call: TRBJ1-1
clone_size: few
cdr3_nt: TGCGCCAGCAGCTTGGGAGAGGGTGGAGGAACGTGGACTGAAGCTTTCTTT
cdr3_aa: CASSLGEGGGTWTEAFF

d_call: TRBD2
v_call: TRBV28
j_call: TRBJ2-7
clone_size: few
cdr3_nt: TGTGCCAGCAGCCCTAGCGGGCCGGTTTACGAGCAGTACTTC
cdr3_aa: CASSPSGPVYEQYF

d_call: TRBD1
v_call: TRBV19
j_call: TRBJ2-5
clone_size: few
cdr3_nt: TGTGCCAGTAGTGGGACAGGCGGTGAGACCCAGTACTTC
cdr3_aa: CASSGTGGETQYF

d_call: NA
v_call: TRBV7-9
j_call: TRBJ1-6
clone_size: few
cdr3_nt: TGTGCCAGCAGCTTACGGGGGGGCAATTCACCCCTCCACTTT
cdr3_aa: CASSLRGGNSPLHF

d_call: NA
v_call: TRBV5-1
j_call: TRBJ2-5
clone_size: NA
cdr3_nt: TGCGCCAGCAGCTTGGCTGGTTTACGGGAGACCCAGTACTTC
cdr3_aa: CASSLAGLRETQYF

d_call: NA
v_call: TRBV7-9
j_call: TRBJ1-2
clone_size: NA
cdr3_nt: TGTGCCAGCACTCCAGGGGAAAGCTATGGCTACACCTTC
cdr3_aa: CASTPGESYGYTF

d_call: NA
v_call: TRBV30
j_call: TRBJ2-2
clone_size: few
cdr3_nt: TGTGCCTGGAGTGCCAGGGGTGCCGGGGAGCTGTTTTTT
cdr3_aa: CAWSARGAGELFF

d_call: NA
v_call: TRBV28
j_call: TRBJ2-6
clone_size: few
cdr3_nt: TGTGCCAGCGGAGAGGGGGACACTAGCTCTGGGGCCAACGTCCTGACTTTC
cdr3_aa: CASGEGDTSSGANVLTF

d_call: NA
v_call: TRBV29-1
j_call: TRBJ1-4
clone_size: NA
cdr3_nt: TGCAGCGTTGCGGACAGAGAAACTAATGAAAAACTGTTTTTT
cdr3_aa: CSVADRETNEKLFF

d_call: NA
v_call: TRBV7-9
j_call: TRBJ1-1
clone_size: NA
cdr3_nt: TGTGCCAGCAGCTTAGGAGAGGTGAACACTGAAGCTTTCTTT
cdr3_aa: CASSLGEVNTEAFF

d_call: NA
v_call: TRBV4-2
j_call: TRBJ1-2
clone_size: NA
cdr3_nt: TGTGCCAGCAGCCCCCCCGCAGGGAACTATGGCTACACCTTC
cdr3_aa: CASSPPAGNYGYTF

d_call: NA
v_call: TRBV14
j_call: TRBJ1-2
clone_size: NA
cdr3_nt: TGTGCCAGCAGCCATCATCCGACAGGCTCTCCTGGAGGCTACACCTTC
cdr3_aa: CASSHHPTGSPGGYTF

d_call: NA
v_call: TRBV1
j_call: TRBJ1-2
clone_size: NA
cdr3_nt: TGCACCAGCAGCCAAGATCCGGGACTTGTCTATGGCTACACCTTC
cdr3_aa: CTSSQDPGLVYGYTF

d_call: TRBD1
v_call: TRBV5-4
j_call: TRBJ1-4
clone_size: few
cdr3_nt: TGTGCCAGCAGCGTTCCGGGACAGCATAATGAAAAACTGTTTTTT
cdr3_aa: CASSVPGQHNEKLFF

d_call: TRBD1
v_call: TRBV29-1
j_call: TRBJ1-5
clone_size: few
cdr3_nt: TGCAGCGTTGTTGGACAGGGTGGCCAGCCCCAGCATTTT
cdr3_aa: CSVVGQGGQPQHF

d_call: NA
v_call: TRBV30
j_call: TRBJ2-1
clone_size: few
cdr3_nt: TGTGCCTGGAGTGGGGGAGACGACGGCTCCTACAATGAGCAGTTCTTC
cdr3_aa: CAWSGGDDGSYNEQFF